Following are 20 T cell receptor beta chains from one sample sequenced in a study of identical twins. Using its own MiXCR run on the 5' RACE reads, TCRdb lists one record per CDR3 protein. The sample records around 530,000 distinct CDR3 sequences, roughly 15% being singletons. The sample was also linked to a second study, of yellow fever vaccine responses in identical twins.

Sequenced sample: CD4+ T cells sorted from blood. Receptor source: a woman in her late teens or twenties in good health.

This clonotype was detected only a few times. The J gene is TRBJ2-1, the V gene TRBV12-3 or TRBV12-4; 8 bases are a match to TRBD2. CDR3 length equals 16 residues. V shed 6 bases and J 3 bases; nucleotides not matched to a gene: 10. CDR3 amino acids: CASRKDGTSGYNEQFF. The CDR3 DNA follows: TGTGCCAGCAGAAAAGACGGGACTAGTGGCTACAATGAGCAGTTCTTC.

The CDR3 nucleotides read TGCGCCAGCAGTCGAACTACAGGGGGCGCCTACAATGAGCAGTTCTTC. It specifies CASSRTTGGAYNEQFF. The chain joins TRBV5-1 to TRBJ2-1; 9 bases map to TRBD1. Losses at the gene ends were 5 bases for V and 2 bases for J; bases not matched to a gene: 8. The CDR3 totals 16 residues. The germline V gene encodes CDR1 SGHRS and CDR2 YFSETQ.

This clonotype was seen many times. This chain joins TRBV4-1 and TRBJ2-7, with TRBD1 identical over 7 bases. The length of the CDR3 is 14 residues. V lost 4 bases, J lost 7 bases, and 10 bases stayed unmatched. Germline-derived CDR1 and CDR2 are MGHRA and YSYEKL. Written as DNA, the CDR3 is TGCGCCAGCAGCCGCCCGGGACAGCCCCAAGAGCAGTACTTC. This codes for CASSRPGQPQEQYF.

The chain employs TRBV10-3 and TRBJ1-2, with unresolved D. Between the trimmed V and J ends, which lost 0 bases and 4 bases, there was a span of 9 bases. The CDR3 runs 14 residues. Germline V lookup: CDR1 ENHRY, CDR2 SYGVKD. The CDR3 reads CAISESWEGYGYTF. DNA for the CDR3: TGTGCCATCAGTGAGTCCTGGGAGGGCTATGGCTACACCTTC.

This clonotype turned up a few times. The rearrangement uses TRBV28 and TRBJ2-3; TRBD2 matches at 11 bases. Germline assignment: CDR1 MDHEN and CDR2 SYDVKM. The J segment lost 9 bases and the V segment lost 2 bases, leaving 10 bases of the junction unmatched. This CDR3 region has 16 residues. CDR3 DNA: TGTGCCAGCAGTTTAATGACTAGCGGGGCCCCTGGGACGCAGTATTTT. Translation: CASSLMTSGAPGTQYF.

This clonotype was seen only a few times. This chain connects TRBV6-2 or TRBV6-3 to TRBJ2-7; D may be TRBD2 (6 bases). The CDR3 spans 18 residues. CDR1 and CDR2 from the germline V gene are MNHEY and SVGEGT. Trimming stripped 4 bases from V and 4 bases from J, with 26 bases between. The CDR3 DNA reads TGTGCCAGCAGTTCCACCGGGGGAGGTTATGTGTCGCTATACGAGCAGTACTTC. Its protein is CASSSTGGGYVSLYEQYF.

At least ten counts were recorded for this clonotype. This rearrangement joins TRBV12-3 or TRBV12-4 to TRBJ2-5; no reliable D call. Trimming pared 7 bases from V and 5 bases from J, leaving 14 bases between. CDR3 length: 13 residues. The CDR3 region is CASMSRSQETQYF. The CDR3 nucleotides are TGTGCCAGCATGAGTCGGTCTCAGGAGACCCAGTACTTC.

This clonotype was seen a few times. The chain carries TRBV5-5 and TRBJ2-1; no clear D. Germline-derived CDR1 and CDR2 are SGHKS and YYEKEE (reference sequence). V lost 2 bases, J lost 8 bases, and 17 bases lay in between. The CDR3 runs to 15 residues. The CDR3 loop reads CASSFDRLITDEQFF. CDR3 in DNA: TGTGCCAGCAGCTTCGACCGCCTTATAACAGATGAGCAGTTCTTC. Complete variable domain (other parts from reference TRBV5-5 and TRBJ2-1): DAGVTQSPTHLIKTRGQQVTLRCSPISGHKSVSWYQQVLGQGPQFIFQYYEKEERGRGNFPDRFSARQFPNYSSELNVNALLLGDSALYLCASSFDRLITDEQFFGPGTRLTVL.

The chain joins TRBV7-3 to TRBJ2-5; 13 bases agree with TRBD2. This CDR3 has 23 residues. With 0 bases clipped from V and 2 bases from J, the junction kept 21 bases outside the gene matches. Germline V gene sequence: CDR1 SGHTA, CDR2 FQGTGA. CDR3 DNA: TGTGCCAGCAGCTTAACTAGCCCTGGGGGCCTAGCCGGGACTAGCGGGACACAAGAGACCCAGTACTTC. Translating it yields CASSLTSPGGLAGTSGTQETQYF.

The V gene is TRBV9, the J gene TRBJ2-5; 9 bases fit TRBD2. Trimming at V came to 4 bases and at J to 1 base, leaving 11 bases not matched to a gene. CDR3 length: 17 residues. Germline V gene data show CDR1 as SGDLS and CDR2 as YYNGEE. CDR3 sequence (DNA): TGTGCCAGCAGCAATGGGGTTAGCGGGGGTTCCCAAGAGACCCAGTACTTC. Translation gives CASSNGVSGGSQETQYF.

This clonotype was seen a few times. The chain carries TRBV29-1 and TRBJ2-1, with TRBD2 identical over 14 bases. Germline-derived CDR1 and CDR2 are SQVTM and ANQGSEA. V shed 3 bases, J shed 7 bases, and the junction held 8 bases outside the gene matches. This CDR3 comprises 16 residues. CDR3 in DNA: TGCAGCGTTGAGAAGGGGACTAGCGGGAGTGGTAATGAGCAGTTCTTC. Translation gives CSVEKGTSGSGNEQFF.

The V call is TRBV4-1, the J call TRBJ1-5; no clear D. The CDR3 consists of 16 residues. Trimming took 0 bases from V and 3 from J, leaving 12 bases between them. The germline CDR1 and CDR2 sequences are MGHRA and YSYEKL. Here the CDR3 DNA reads TGCGCCAGCAGCCAAGAAATTTGGCCAGACAATCAGCCCCAGCATTTT. Amino acid sequence: CASSQEIWPDNQPQHF.

This clonotype was detected many times. The DNA for the CDR3 is TGTGCCAGCAGATCGGACCGTCATACGCAGTATTTT. This encodes CASRSDRHTQYF. The chain employs TRBV11-2 and TRBJ2-3; D is unclear. The CDR3 loop spans 12 amino acids. CDR1 SGHAT and CDR2 FQNNGV come from the germline V gene. With 6 bases removed from V and 7 bases from J, the gap between germline ends came to 11 bases.

The chain recombines TRBV12-3 or TRBV12-4 with TRBJ2-1, with a tentative D call TRBD2 (6 bases). CDR3 size: 15 residues. Trimming cost V 6 bases and J 5 bases, with 17 bases left between them. The CDR3 DNA sequence: TGTGCCAGCAGCCCTTACGGGAGCATCAACAATGAGCAGTTCTTC. Its translation: CASSPYGSINNEQFF.

This clonotype was observed a handful of times. The rearrangement joins TRBV11-2 to TRBJ1-1; D remains unclear. V was pared by 0 bases and J by 0 bases, with 8 bases between. The CDR3 has 15 residues. Looked up from germline, CDR1 is SGHAT and CDR2 is FQNNGV. The CDR3 is CASSLEQTLNTEAFF. The CDR3, as DNA: TGTGCCAGCAGCTTAGAACAGACCCTGAACACTGAAGCTTTCTTT.

The V call is TRBV27, the J call TRBJ2-3; D is ambiguous. This CDR3 comprises 14 residues. Germline CDR1 reads MNHEY; CDR2 reads SMNVEV (reference sequence). V lost 2 bases and J lost 2, with 8 bases in between. The CDR3 loop is CASSLIGVTDTQYF. Written as DNA, the CDR3 is TGTGCCAGCAGTTTAATCGGAGTCACAGATACGCAGTATTTT.

The CDR3 is CASSPRDTEDSGANVLTF. For the CDR3, the DNA is TGTGCCAGCTCACCCCGGGACACCGAAGACTCTGGGGCCAACGTCCTGACTTTC. V is TRBV18 and J is TRBJ2-6; D perhaps matches TRBD1 (6 bases). The CDR3 is 18 residues long. CDR1 is KGHSH, CDR2 LQKENI, per germline. Trimming took off 3 bases at V and 0 bases at J, with 15 bases between the two ends.

This clonotype was seen a few times. This rearrangement joins TRBV20-1 to TRBJ2-3; unclear D gene. V was shortened by 3 bases and J by 2 bases, with 12 bases between the two germline ends. From germline, CDR1 is DFQATT and CDR2 SNEGSKA (reference sequence). CDR3 size: 14 residues. CDR3 protein: CSASRLTATDTQYF. The CDR3 coding sequence is TGCAGTGCTAGTCGACTCACAGCCACAGATACGCAGTATTTT.

This clonotype was counted only a few times. This rearrangement joins TRBV6-5 to TRBJ2-6, with a tentative D call TRBD2 (5 bases). Germline loops: CDR1 MNHEY, CDR2 SVGAGI. V was shortened by 4 bases and J by 0 bases, with 7 bases between the two germline ends. The CDR3 length is 15 residues. CDR3 coding DNA: TGTGCCAGCAGTTGGGAGAACTCTGGGGCCAACGTCCTGACTTTC. Translating gives CASSWENSGANVLTF.

This clonotype was seen a few times. This rearrangement joins TRBV5-1 to TRBJ2-7; D gene ambiguous. The CDR3 sequence is 17 residues long. V lost 1 base and J lost 0, with 17 bases in between. CDR1 is SGHRS, CDR2 YFSETQ, per germline. The CDR3 nucleotides read TGCGCCAGCAGCTTGTATGGTGTGCGGATGAGCTCCTACGAGCAGTACTTC. This sequence encodes CASSLYGVRMSSYEQYF.